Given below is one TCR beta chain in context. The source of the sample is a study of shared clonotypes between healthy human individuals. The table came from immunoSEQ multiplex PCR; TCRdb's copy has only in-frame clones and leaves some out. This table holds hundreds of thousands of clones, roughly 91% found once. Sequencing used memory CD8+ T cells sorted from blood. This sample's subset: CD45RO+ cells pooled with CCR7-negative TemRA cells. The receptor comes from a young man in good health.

For the CDR3, the DNA is TGTGCCAGCAGTTGGACAGGGCAGTGGGAGCAGTACTTC. This encodes CASSWTGQWEQYF. This chain joins TRBV28 and TRBJ2-7; 8 bases align to TRBD1. The CDR3 has 13 residues. CDR1 is MDHEN and CDR2 is SYDVKM in the germline V gene. Trimming at V came to 4 bases and at J to 7 bases, leaving 6 bases not matched to a gene.